This TCR beta chain comes out of a study of shared clonotypes between healthy human individuals. V lost 0 bases, J lost 9 bases, and 16 bases lay in between. Germline CDR1 is SGHNT and CDR2 is YYREEE (reference sequence). The CDR3 loop spans 15 amino acids. In the authors' methods: Junction-only sequences without quality scores came from ImmunoSEQ, so filtering differed. The repertoire was sequenced with immunoSEQ multiplex PCR; TCRdb's copy has only in-frame clones and lacks some. For V, J and clone size, that table is used; D and trimming come from the DNA. The sample consists of 400,000 to 600,000 clones, around 79% of them appearing once.

The V and J genes are TRBV5-4 and TRBJ2-1, with D tentatively TRBD2 (5 bases). The receptor's source is a woman aged 35 to 49 in good health. Some clones in this sample may be carry-over from other donors' samples. Sequenced input: PBMCs. DNA for the CDR3: TGTGCCAGCAGCTTGGCCGAGGGCGGTTCGGTTGAGCAGTTCTTC. Residues: CASSLAEGGSVEQFF.